The T cell receptor beta chain described here comes from a study of cytomegalovirus exposure and HLA in healthy donors listed by TCRdb under 2017. Looking at the study overall: In an earlier analysis of fewer than 750 of the donors, around 300 Gb of sequence data and 100 million or so unique TCR beta sequences from about 190 million T cells were reported. Roughly 300 gigabases of sequencing data and tens of millions of unique TCR sequences were included in an early release covering around 600 HLA-typed donors. Among the approximately 420 genotyped donors, around 81% belonged to the genetic ancestry cluster associated with self-reported Caucasian donors. The study aimed to test whether cataloging public T cell receptors could reveal signatures of past pathogen exposure. The study used immunosequencing to profile the T cell repertoires of about 670 subjects and linked those repertoires to cytomegalovirus serostatus. In addition to the first cohort of roughly 670 subjects, a separate validation cohort of about 120 different subjects was used. The study combined high-throughput TCR immunosequencing, statistical association of individual TCRs with disease status, and machine learning to predict cytomegalovirus infection status. A later analysis re-analyzed previously published TCR beta repertoires from hundreds of donors and added high-resolution HLA genotyping to study TCR occurrence patterns. Rather than drawing on any new phenotypic data, the later analysis identified candidate immune exposures from TCR beta sequences and the way those sequences occurred across donors. In an earlier analysis of 550 to 700 of the donors, high-throughput TCR beta sequencing was used to judge whether each TCR beta V gene segment behaved as functional or pseudogenic. Donor age, sex, ethnicity and CMV serostatus were compiled alongside the repertoire data. In a later genetic analysis, genome-wide SNP genotypes for about 65% of the roughly 700 donors were used, and that subset was treated as a discovery cohort. All discovery cohort repertoires had been generated using a single sequencing platform. HLA typing covered class I and class II loci at four-digit resolution. The number of donors typed differed by locus, with roughly 629-640 for A, B, C, DRB1 and DQB1, about 500 for DQA1, about 610 for DPA1, and approximately 470 for DPB1. Because of strong linkage in the cohort, five DR-DQ haplotypes were treated as single units for association and clustering. Among 300 to 500 genotyped donors of the cohort, an average of approximately 240,000 unique TCR beta nucleotide sequences was sequenced per donor, of which 15% to 20% were non-productive. Overall study results and their limits: A later genetic analysis reported fewer N-insertions in productive TCRs among donors in an Asian-associated ancestry cluster than the approximately 700-donor mean. Some IMGT-functional V segments, including TRBV6-2 and TRBV6-3, could not be told apart with the 87-base-pair reads, so those segments were excluded. Broadly in line with IMGT annotations, most TCR beta V segments showed up in productive rearrangements about 87% or about 30% of the time in an earlier analysis of 587 of the donors. According to a later analysis, most CMV-associated TCR beta chains appeared to be HLA-restricted, and the HLA associations seemed to be driven largely by CMV exposure. Across donors, most TCR sequences were observed very rarely, whereas some public TCRs were present in many individuals. It was suggested by the authors that the approach could potentially be generalized to other disease states and immunological phenotypes. A few of the identified cytomegalovirus-associated TCR beta chains were confirmed in vitro to be specific for cytomegalovirus antigens. A further reported finding was that TCR beta sequences accurately predicted the HLA-A and HLA-B alleles for most subjects in the first cohort. A cluster of highly shared sequence variants was judged likely to represent a technical artifact of the sequencing pipeline. Sequencing depth was assumed to be roughly uniform across donors in the presence/absence analyses, though that assumption may not hold. At a false discovery rate of 0.05, a later analysis linked around 15,000 TCR beta sequences to specific HLA alleles. HLA typing was unavailable for some donors at each locus, so association tests used only the typed subset. According to a later analysis, TCR association rates differed among HLA loci, with DRB1 alleles showing the most associated TCRs and HLA-C alleles showing the fewest. Because counts were too low, fewer than 20 rarely observed V segments, including chromosome 9 orphons, were excluded from the earlier analysis of 587 of the donors. For the cohort, immune exposure information was limited to CMV serostatus. In a later genetic analysis, a missense DCLRE1C variant was associated with V-gene and J-gene trimming of TCR beta chains, and the association was replicated in an independent cohort. When HLA alleles, especially DR and DQ, strongly co-occurred, attributing TCR associations to individual alleles was difficult. The classifier was reported to diagnose cytomegalovirus status with high specificity and sensitivity in both the original and validation cohorts. Only TCR beta chains were sequenced in this cohort, and the absence of alpha or paired-chain data limited detectable features. A total of 150 to 200 TCR beta chains were listed by the study as associated with cytomegalovirus. In a later analysis, HLA-associated TCR beta chains showed more clonal expansion and lower generation probabilities than non-associated chains that were equally common. Linkage disequilibrium might explain the correlated functional status among segregating V segments, but an unknown experimental factor could not be ruled out. In a later analysis, several top co-occurrence clusters were reported to appear linked to parvovirus B19, influenza, CMV and Epstein-Barr virus.

In total, more than 500 healthy bone marrow donors made up the cohort. At the time of sampling, every cohort member was nominally healthy, though immune exposures that went unrecorded were likely present. The donor tested CMV seropositive and was one of the 289 seropositive cohort members. Every donor gave a peripheral blood sample, and the peripheral blood mononuclear cells from that sample were used for TCR beta sequencing. The Qiagen DNeasy Blood Extraction Kit was used to extract genomic DNA from the blood cell samples. About this clone itself: The specificity of this receptor is unknown. No base quality values were provided; no much bigger clone lies one nucleotide off.

Library preparation was by the immunoSEQ multiplex PCR assay. The multiplex PCR relied on a mix of 60 forward primers for TCR Vbeta segments and 13 reverse primers for TCR Jbeta segments. The CDR3 region of rearranged TCR beta genes was amplified from genomic DNA by a multiplex PCR assay. The Illumina HiSeq System was used to sequence the amplified TCR beta libraries as 87-base-pair reads. The paper's data handling went like this. A later analysis counted approximately 76 million unique TCR beta chains across the 650 to 700 repertoires, and roughly 11 million of these chains were shared by at least two donors. Raw reads were error-corrected and collapsed into unique sequences with a nearest-neighbor algorithm that merged closely related sequences to remove PCR and sequencing errors. Alignment of CDR3 sequences to IMGT reference sequences was used to assign V, D and J gene segments. Each retained sequence needed at least a six-nucleotide match to both a V gene segment and a J gene segment. Rearrangements were classified as productive when the CDR3 lacked stop codons and remained in frame with V and J, and all other rearrangements were classified as non-productive. CDR3 was defined by IMGT convention, running from the second conserved V-encoded cysteine to the conserved J-encoded phenylalanine. The earlier analysis of 587 of the donors excluded sequences that lacked an unambiguous match to a single V gene segment. An earlier analysis of 587 of the donors called V segments functional above 56.7% productive rearrangements and segregating when the between-donor standard deviation exceeded 5%. A statistical classification framework was developed to diagnose cytomegalovirus status using the catalog of TCR beta chain sequences. In a later analysis, TCR nucleotide sequences were compared against IMGT/GENE-DB human TR gene sequences so that V and J genes could be assigned. In a later analysis, CDR3 sequences and most-parsimonious VDJ recombination scenarios were assigned using the TCRdist pipeline. In a later analysis, each TCR beta chain was defined by its CDR3 amino acid sequence together with its V-gene family, and reads lacking a unique V-gene family were excluded. A later analysis removed 500 to 600 highly shared, low-generation-probability nucleotide sequences to deal with suspected cross-contamination and a sequencing artifact. In a later analysis, a clonal expansion index for each public chain was calculated from normalized within-repertoire ranks of inferred template counts. In a later analysis, generation probabilities were computed using a VDJ recombination model fitted to out-of-frame rearrangements, and the results were checked against IGoR. In a later analysis, TCR-TCR, TCR-HLA and TCR-CMV co-occurrence was scored with hypergeometric tests, and a repertoire-size bias correction was applied to TCR pairs. A later analysis estimated false discovery rates by permuting HLA or CMV assignments 20 times. In a later analysis, co-occurring TCRs were grouped using DBSCAN, and TCRdist sequence similarity was added for clustering within HLA-allele-positive subsets. For co-occurrence clustering, repertoires with fewer than 30,000 or more than 120,000 public chains were excluded, along with five or six repertoires with anomalous nucleotide sharing. TCRdb mirrors the immuneACCESS table, restricted to in-frame sequences. Some clones are absent from its copies; in checked studies, under half trace to an unresolved V gene, and the reason for the others is unknown. V, J and clone size are those of that table, while D and trimming were read from the DNA. This sample gives around 100,000 clones in total; about 74% of them show up just once. More than 4.5% of the sample lies in the top ten.

V and J lose 3 bases and 6 bases, and a span of 11 bases separates them. The germline V gene provides CDR1 KGHSH and CDR2 LQKENI. From the cysteine through the phenylalanine, the CDR3 covers 13 amino acids. Only CDR3 DNA is held: 39 bases, read in frame from base 1. The V and J segments used are TRBV18 and TRBJ1-1, with the D segment identity uncertain. This clonotype was obtained from a woman in her late teens or twenties in good health and CMV-seropositive. The sample comprised PBMCs. The DNA reads TGTGCCAGCTCACCGGTTACATCCGCTGAAGCTTTCTTT. This translates into CASSPVTSAEAFF.